A selection of T cell receptor beta chains follows, all from one sample in a study of prognosis after radiotherapy for stage I lung cancer. Each CDR3 protein is one row after TCRdb ran MiXCR on the multiplex PCR reads. Of about 35,000 distinct CDR3 sequences in the sample, 25% to 40% were seen once. The sample in question was PBMCs, obtained before or after stereotactic body radiation therapy (not recorded which). These receptors were taken from a donor over 45 with non-small cell lung cancer. CDR3s include the opening cysteine and the closing phenylalanine or tryptophan. The D gene is left open where the match is weak. Size tells how often a clone was seen (once, few, many) or the class of an expanded clone, and some rows leave it out.

j_call v_call d_call clone_size cdr3_length cdr3_aa cdr3_nt
TRBJ1-5 TRBV4-3 NA NA 15 CASSQVPGTNQPQHF TGCGCCAGCAGCCAAGTCCCAGGTACCAATCAGCCCCAGCATTTT
TRBJ2-7 TRBV5-1 NA NA 14 CANSFSWGSYEQYF TGCGCCAACAGCTTCTCCTGGGGCTCCTACGAGCAGTACTTC
TRBJ2-3 TRBV3-1 NA NA 14 CASSQRGASDTQYF TGTGCCAGCAGCCAAAGGGGGGCTTCAGATACGCAGTATTTT
TRBJ1-1 TRBV2 NA many 14 CASRAGAMNTEAFF TGTGCCAGCAGGGCAGGGGCGATGAACACTGAAGCTTTCTTT
TRBJ2-1 TRBV2 TRBD1 NA 14 CASIRQGIYNEQFF TGTGCCAGCATTAGACAGGGGATTTACAATGAGCAGTTCTTC
TRBJ1-3 TRBV27 NA NA 15 CASTPGSYSGNTIYF TGTGCCAGCACCCCCGGTTCGTACTCTGGAAACACCATATATTTT
TRBJ1-2 TRBV12-3/TRBV12-4 TRBD1 many 14 CAISRDRDLYGYTF TGTGCCATCTCCCGGGACAGGGACCTCTATGGCTACACCTTC
TRBJ1-1 TRBV7-9 NA many 14 CASSLGQLNTEAFF TGTGCCAGCAGCTTAGGGCAGCTGAACACTGAAGCTTTCTTT
TRBJ2-1 TRBV6-2/TRBV6-3 TRBD1 many 17 CASSYPGTGGRSNEQFF TGTGCCAGCAGTTACCCCGGGACAGGGGGTAGGAGCAATGAGCAGTTCTTC
TRBJ2-1 TRBV15 NA NA 13 CATIQWSNNEQFF TGTGCCACCATCCAGTGGTCCAACAATGAGCAGTTCTTC
TRBJ2-7 TRBV20-1 TRBD2 many 14 CSARGLAGAYEQYF TGCAGTGCTAGGGGACTAGCGGGGGCCTACGAGCAGTACTTC
TRBJ2-7 TRBV2 NA NA 13 CASRSGGTYEKYF TGTGCCAGCAGGTCAGGAGGGACCTACGAGAAGTACTTC
TRBJ1-2 TRBV7-9 NA many 15 CASSLAGGQAYGYTF TGTGCCAGCAGCTTAGCAGGCGGGCAGGCCTATGGCTACACCTTC
TRBJ2-7 TRBV11-2 NA many 15 CASSFGAGPSYEQYF TGTGCCAGCAGCTTCGGCGCGGGACCCTCCTACGAGCAGTACTTC
TRBJ2-1 TRBV5-1 NA NA 15 CASSPGLNRYNEQFF TGCGCCAGCAGCCCCGGACTAAATCGTTACAATGAGCAGTTCTTC